This TCR beta chain was profiled in a study of OX40 agonist ivuxolimab in advanced cancers. Data came from immunoSEQ multiplex PCR; TCRdb stores just in-frame clones and leaves some out. The table has about 60,000 clones, approximately 91% seen once; the top ten hold 20% to 25%. Trimming pared 5 bases from V and 2 bases from J, leaving 12 bases between. The CDR3 covers 14 residues. CDR1 is SEHNR, CDR2 FQNEAQ, per germline (reference sequence). The sequences come from CD4+ or CD8+ T cells sorted from blood, collected in a trial of the OX40 agonist ivuxolimab. This clonotype was obtained from an adult with an advanced solid tumor such as melanoma, head and neck, liver or kidney cancer. The V and J genes are TRBV7-9 and TRBJ2-5; D may match TRBD1 or TRBD2 (5 bases each). For the CDR3, the DNA is TGTGCCAGCAGCCTCCCGGGGCGACAAGAGACCCAGTACTTC. Translated: CASSLPGRQETQYF.